What follows are 14 T cell receptor beta chains derived from one specimen sequenced in a study of T cells in tuberculosis. The protocol was immunoSEQ multiplex PCR, while the TCRdb copy is restricted to in-frame clones and leaves out a portion. The sample contains 25,000 to 35,000 clones, about 95% of which appear only once. Specimen: PBMCs. The receptors come from a donor between 10 and 35 years old with latent tuberculosis or without tuberculosis infection.

CDR3 residues: CASSGGDDYYEQYF. DNA of the CDR3: TGTGCCAGCAGCGGGGGGGATGACTACTACGAGCAGTACTTC. V and J are TRBV13 and TRBJ2-7; 7 nucleotides align to TRBD2. V was clipped by 5 bases and J by 3 bases; unmatched bases: 7. The CDR3 totals 14 residues. Germline CDR1 reads PRHDT; CDR2 reads FYEKMQ (reference sequence).

The J gene is TRBJ2-7, the V gene TRBV30; 7 bases are a match to TRBD1. This CDR3 comprises 15 residues. Trimming removed 6 bases from V and 0 bases from J; junction bases left unmatched: 11. The germline V gene encodes CDR1 GTSNPN and CDR2 SVGIG (reference sequence). The CDR3 DNA reads TGTGCCTGCTCACATTCCGGGACAGCCTCCTACGAGCAGTACTTC. As protein: CACSHSGTASYEQYF.

The V gene is TRBV6-6, the J gene TRBJ1-5, with a weak D call TRBD1 (5 bases). Trimming pared 7 bases from V and 3 bases from J, leaving 13 bases between. Germline CDR1 MNHNY, CDR2 SVGAGI (reference sequence). The CDR3 runs 14 residues. The CDR3 DNA reads as TGTGCCAGCAATAGCGGGACGGTCAATCAGCCCCAGCATTTT. Its translation: CASNSGTVNQPQHF.

V gene TRBV7-3 combines with J gene TRBJ2-3; TRBD1 might be the D (5 bases). The CDR3 extends over 16 amino acids. The germline CDR1 and CDR2 sequences are SGHTA and FQGTGA. V gave up 2 bases and J gave up 2 bases, with 14 bases separating them. In DNA form, the CDR3 reads TGTGCCAGCAGCTTAGGGGCAGCATTTCTCACAGATACGCAGTATTTT. This translates into CASSLGAAFLTDTQYF.

The chain recombines TRBV4-1 with TRBJ2-1, with 7 positions matching TRBD1. The CDR3 is 13 amino acids. Germline V lookup: CDR1 MGHRA, CDR2 YSYEKL. Unmatched junction bases numbered 10, after V lost 11 bases and J lost 6 bases. CDR3 bases: TGCGCCGTACGAGACAGGGTCTCCAATGAGCAGTTCTTC. Protein: CAVRDRVSNEQFF.

The chain has TRBV28 and TRBJ2-3; possible D gene TRBD2, 6 bases. Trimming removed 5 bases at V and 1 base at J, with 10 bases between. CDR3 length: 14 residues. Germline CDR1 and CDR2: MDHEN and SYDVKM. Written as DNA, the CDR3 is TGTGCCAGCAGTCGTTCTAGCGGCACAGATACGCAGTATTTT. Its translation: CASSRSSGTDTQYF.

The rearrangement links TRBV13 to TRBJ2-3, with TRBD2 identical over 12 bases. This CDR3 comprises 15 residues. CDR1 and CDR2 from the germline V gene are PRHDT and FYEKMQ (reference sequence). The V gene end was trimmed by 1 base and the J gene end by 9 bases; junction bases not matched to a gene: 5. For the CDR3, the DNA is TGTGCCAGCAGCTTAGCCCTAGCGGGAGGGTTCACGCAGTATTTT. It encodes CASSLALAGGFTQYF.

The rearrangement uses TRBV9 and TRBJ2-7; 10 positions agree with TRBD2. V gave up 0 bases and J gave up 7 bases; unmatched junction bases: 4. CDR3 length: 14 residues. Germline CDR1 is SGDLS and CDR2 is YYNGEE. Written as DNA, the CDR3 is TGTGCCAGCAGCGTAGGGCCTAGCGGGAGTGAGCAGTACTTC. Its protein product is CASSVGPSGSEQYF.

The rearrangement links TRBV21-1 to TRBJ1-1; the D call of TRBD1 is as the table states it, not checked on the DNA. TRBV21-1 is described as a pseudogene. The CDR3 has 16 amino acids. The CDR3 here is CASSKNPTGLNTEAFF. The CDR3 nucleotides read TGTGCCAGCAGCAAGAACCCGACAGGGTTGAACACTGAAGCTTTCTTT.

The V and J genes are TRBV7-2 and TRBJ2-2; D may be TRBD2 (6 bases). The V gene's germline CDR1 is SGHTA and CDR2 FQGNSA. Between the trimmed V and J ends, which lost 1 base and 5 bases, there was a span of 14 bases. The CDR3 consists of 16 residues. The DNA of the CDR3 is TGTGCCAGCAGCTTAGTCGGCGGGACGAGGACCGGGGAGCTGTTTTTT. Amino acids: CASSLVGGTRTGELFF.

This CDR3 is CASSSWMGLAIEQFF. CDR3 nucleotides: TGTGCCAGCAGCTCTTGGATGGGACTAGCTATTGAGCAGTTCTTC. The V call is TRBV7-9, the J call TRBJ2-1; 9 nucleotides line up with TRBD2. The germline V gene has CDR1 SEHNR and CDR2 FQNEAQ (reference sequence). The junction had 10 bases not matched to a gene; V was cut back by 4 bases and J by 9 bases. This CDR3 is built from 15 residues. Complete variable domain (other parts from reference TRBV7-9 and TRBJ2-1): DTGVSQNPRHKITKRGQNVTFRCDPISEHNRLYWYRQTLGQGPEFLTYFQNEAQLEKSRLLSDRFSAERPKGSFSTLEIQRTEQGDSAMYLCASSSWMGLAIEQFFGPGTRLTVL.

The chain is built from TRBV4-2 and TRBJ2-1, with a tentative D call TRBD2 (7 bases). CDR3 length equals 17 residues. Per germline, CDR1 LGHNA and CDR2 YNFKEQ. V dropped 2 bases and J dropped 12 bases, with 26 bases sitting between them. Written as DNA, the CDR3 is TGTGCCAGCAGCCAAACGCTTAGGGAGGGCCTGCTAGGGGGGCAGTTCTTC. Its translation: CASSQTLREGLLGGQFF.

As DNA, the CDR3 is TGCAGCGTTGAAGATCGCGAAGGGAGCTCCTACGAGCAGTACTTC. It translates to CSVEDREGSSYEQYF. The chain recombines TRBV29-1 with TRBJ2-7; D is possibly TRBD2 (5 bases). Per germline, CDR1 SQVTM and CDR2 ANQGSEA. Trimming removed 0 bases from V and 0 bases from J, with 12 bases in between. This CDR3 region has 15 residues.

The genes are TRBV6-5 and TRBJ2-7; 7 positions match TRBD2. The CDR3 spans 15 residues. Germline values: CDR1 MNHEY, CDR2 SVGAGI. Trimming cost V 5 bases and J 3 bases; bases outside gene matches: 10. For the CDR3, the DNA is TGTGCCAGCAGTCCCGGAGGTGAGCGGGACTACGAGCAGTACTTC. The encoded protein is CASSPGGERDYEQYF.